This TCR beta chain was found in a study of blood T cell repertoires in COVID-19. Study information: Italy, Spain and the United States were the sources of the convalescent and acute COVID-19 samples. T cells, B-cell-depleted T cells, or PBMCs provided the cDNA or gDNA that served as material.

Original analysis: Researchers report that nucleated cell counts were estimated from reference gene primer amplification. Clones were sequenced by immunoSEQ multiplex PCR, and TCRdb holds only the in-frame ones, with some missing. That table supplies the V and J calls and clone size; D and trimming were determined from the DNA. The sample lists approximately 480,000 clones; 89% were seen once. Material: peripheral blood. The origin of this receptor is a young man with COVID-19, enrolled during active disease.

The CDR3 coding sequence is TGTGCCAGCAGTGAACGGGGGGAGAACACTGAAGCTTTCTTT. Its protein is CASSERGENTEAFF. This sequence joins TRBV6-1 and TRBJ1-1; the D gene is possibly TRBD1 (5 bases). The CDR3 runs to 14 residues. Germline CDR1 MNHNS, CDR2 SASEGT. V lost 2 bases to trimming and J lost 1 base, with 8 bases between them.